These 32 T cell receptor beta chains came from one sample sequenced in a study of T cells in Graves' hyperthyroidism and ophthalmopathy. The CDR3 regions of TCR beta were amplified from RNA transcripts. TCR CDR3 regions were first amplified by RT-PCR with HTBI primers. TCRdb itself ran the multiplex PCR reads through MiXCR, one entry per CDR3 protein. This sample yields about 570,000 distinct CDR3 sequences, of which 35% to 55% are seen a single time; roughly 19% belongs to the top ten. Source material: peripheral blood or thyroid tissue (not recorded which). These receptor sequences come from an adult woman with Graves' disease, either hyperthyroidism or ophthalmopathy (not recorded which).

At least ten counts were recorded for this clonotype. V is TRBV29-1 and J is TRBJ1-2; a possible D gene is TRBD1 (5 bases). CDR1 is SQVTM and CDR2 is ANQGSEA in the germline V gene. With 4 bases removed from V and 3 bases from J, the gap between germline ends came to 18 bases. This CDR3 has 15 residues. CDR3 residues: CSVVSQGRVDYGYTF. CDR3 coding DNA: TGCAGCGTTGTTAGCCAGGGCCGGGTTGACTATGGCTACACCTTC.

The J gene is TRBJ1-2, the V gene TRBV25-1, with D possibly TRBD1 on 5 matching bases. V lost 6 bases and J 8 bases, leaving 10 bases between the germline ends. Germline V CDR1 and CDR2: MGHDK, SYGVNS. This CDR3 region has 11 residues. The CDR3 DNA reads TGTGCCAGCAGCCAGGGTAACGGCTACACCTTC. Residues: CASSQGNGYTF.

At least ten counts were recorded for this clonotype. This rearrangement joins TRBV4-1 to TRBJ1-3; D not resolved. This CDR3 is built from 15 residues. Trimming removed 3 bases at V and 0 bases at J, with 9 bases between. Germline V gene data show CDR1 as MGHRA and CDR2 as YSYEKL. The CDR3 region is CASSQRSNSGNTIYF. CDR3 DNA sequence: TGCGCCAGCAGCCAGCGCTCAAACTCTGGAAACACCATATATTTT.

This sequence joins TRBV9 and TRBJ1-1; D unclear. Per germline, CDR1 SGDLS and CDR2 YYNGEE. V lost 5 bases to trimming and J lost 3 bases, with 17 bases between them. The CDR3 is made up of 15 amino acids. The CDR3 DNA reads TGTGCCAGCAGTCCCAGGACGGTGGCCGACACTGAAGCTTTCTTT. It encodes CASSPRTVADTEAFF. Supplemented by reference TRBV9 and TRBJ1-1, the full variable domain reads DSGVTQTPKHLITATGQRVTLRCSPRSGDLSVYWYQQSLDQGLQFLIQYYNGEERAKGNILERFSAQQFPDLHSELNLSSLELGDSALYFCASSPRTVADTEAFFGQGTRLTVV.

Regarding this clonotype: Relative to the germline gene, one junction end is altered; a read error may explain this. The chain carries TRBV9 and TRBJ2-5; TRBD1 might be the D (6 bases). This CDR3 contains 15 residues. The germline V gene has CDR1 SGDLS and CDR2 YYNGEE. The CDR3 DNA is TGTGCCAGCTCACCACCGAGTGCCAGGGGAGAGGCCCAGTACTTC. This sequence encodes CASSPPSARGEAQYF. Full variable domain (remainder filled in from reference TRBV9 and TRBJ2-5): DSGVTQTPKHLITATGQRVTLRCSPRSGDLSVYWYQQSLDQGLQFLIQYYNGEERAKGNILERFSAQQFPDLHSELNLSSLELGDSALYFCASSPPSARGEAQYFGPGTRLLVL.

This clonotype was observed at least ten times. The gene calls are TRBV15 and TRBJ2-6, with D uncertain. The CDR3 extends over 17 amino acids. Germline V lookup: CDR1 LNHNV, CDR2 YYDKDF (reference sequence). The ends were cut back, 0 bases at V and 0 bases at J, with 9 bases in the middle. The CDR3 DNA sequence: TGTGCCACCAGCAGAGATTTGTGGATCTCTGGGGCCAACGTCCTGACTTTC. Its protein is CATSRDLWISGANVLTF.

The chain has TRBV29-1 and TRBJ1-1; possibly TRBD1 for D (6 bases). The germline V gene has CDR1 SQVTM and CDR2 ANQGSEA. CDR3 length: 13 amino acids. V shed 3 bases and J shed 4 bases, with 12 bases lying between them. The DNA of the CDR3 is TGCAGCGTTGAGGGGGACACCCGCACTGAAGCTTTCTTT. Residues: CSVEGDTRTEAFF.

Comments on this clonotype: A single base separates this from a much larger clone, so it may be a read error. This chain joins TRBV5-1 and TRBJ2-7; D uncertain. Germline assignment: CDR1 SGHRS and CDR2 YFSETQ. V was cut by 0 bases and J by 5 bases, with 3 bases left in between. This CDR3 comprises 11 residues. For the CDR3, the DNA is TGCGCCAGCAGCTTGGATCACGAGCAGTACTTC. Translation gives CASSLDHEQYF.

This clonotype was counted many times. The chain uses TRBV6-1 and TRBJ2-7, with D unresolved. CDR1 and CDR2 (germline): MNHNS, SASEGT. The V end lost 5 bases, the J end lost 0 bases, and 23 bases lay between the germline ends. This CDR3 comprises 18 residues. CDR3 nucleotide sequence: TGTGCCAGCAGTCCCACTTGGGCGTGGGATAGGTCCTCCTACGAGCAGTACTTC. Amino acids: CASSPTWAWDRSSYEQYF.

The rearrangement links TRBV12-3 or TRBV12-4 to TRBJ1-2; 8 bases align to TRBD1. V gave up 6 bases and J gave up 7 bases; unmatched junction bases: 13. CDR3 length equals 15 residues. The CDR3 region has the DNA TGTGCCAGCAGCCAGAACCCTACAGGGGGAGCTGGCTACACCTTC. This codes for CASSQNPTGGAGYTF.

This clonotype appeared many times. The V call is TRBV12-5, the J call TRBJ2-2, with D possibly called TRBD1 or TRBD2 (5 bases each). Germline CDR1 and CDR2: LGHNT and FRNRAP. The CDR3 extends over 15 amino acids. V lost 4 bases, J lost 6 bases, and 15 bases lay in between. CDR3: CASGSVSGRAGELFF. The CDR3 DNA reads TGTGCTAGTGGTTCCGTGTCGGGACGGGCCGGGGAGCTGTTTTTT.

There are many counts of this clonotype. The CDR3 nucleotides read TGCAGTGCTCGGGACACCCGCTCTGGAAACACCATATATTTT. Encoded protein: CSARDTRSGNTIYF. The chain uses TRBV20-1 and TRBJ1-3; D might be TRBD1 (6 bases). V was cut by 5 bases and J by 0 bases, with 11 bases left in between. The CDR3 runs 14 residues. Germline CDR1 DFQATT, CDR2 SNEGSKA (reference sequence).

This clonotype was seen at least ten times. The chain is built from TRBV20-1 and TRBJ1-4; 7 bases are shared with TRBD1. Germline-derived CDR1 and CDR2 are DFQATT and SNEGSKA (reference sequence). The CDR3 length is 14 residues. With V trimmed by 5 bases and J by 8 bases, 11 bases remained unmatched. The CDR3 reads CSAPDDRVNEKLFF. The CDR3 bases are TGCAGTGCTCCGGACGACAGGGTAAACGAAAAACTGTTTTTT.

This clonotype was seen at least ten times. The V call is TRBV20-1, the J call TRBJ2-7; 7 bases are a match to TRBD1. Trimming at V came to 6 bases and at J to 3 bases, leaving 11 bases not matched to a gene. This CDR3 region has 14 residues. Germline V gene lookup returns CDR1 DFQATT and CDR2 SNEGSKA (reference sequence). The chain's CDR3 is CSAGKPGQLYEQYF. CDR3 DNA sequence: TGCAGTGCCGGAAAACCGGGACAGCTCTACGAGCAGTACTTC.

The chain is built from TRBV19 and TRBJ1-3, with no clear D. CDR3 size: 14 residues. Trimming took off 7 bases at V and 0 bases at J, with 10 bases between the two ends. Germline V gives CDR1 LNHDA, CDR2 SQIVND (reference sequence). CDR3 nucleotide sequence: TGTGCCAGTAACGAGGGAAGCTCTGGAAACACCATATATTTT. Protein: CASNEGSSGNTIYF.

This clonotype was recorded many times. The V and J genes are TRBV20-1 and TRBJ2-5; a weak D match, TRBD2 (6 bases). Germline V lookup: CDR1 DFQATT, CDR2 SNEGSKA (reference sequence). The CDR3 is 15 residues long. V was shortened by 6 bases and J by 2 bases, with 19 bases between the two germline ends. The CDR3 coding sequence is TGCAGTGCCATATTAGCGGCCGCCTCACAAGAGACCCAGTACTTC. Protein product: CSAILAAASQETQYF.

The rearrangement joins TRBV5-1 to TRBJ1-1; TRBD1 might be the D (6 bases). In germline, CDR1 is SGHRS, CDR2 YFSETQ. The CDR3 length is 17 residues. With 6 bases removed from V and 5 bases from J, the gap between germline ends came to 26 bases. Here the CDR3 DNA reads TGCGCCAGCACCCCTTGGGGCTACGAACAGGGAGAAACTGAAGCTTTCTTT. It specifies CASTPWGYEQGETEAFF.

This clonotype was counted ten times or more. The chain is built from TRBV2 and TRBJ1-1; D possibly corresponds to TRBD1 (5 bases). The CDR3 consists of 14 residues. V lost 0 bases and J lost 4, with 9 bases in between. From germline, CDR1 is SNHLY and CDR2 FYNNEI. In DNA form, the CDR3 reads TGTGCCAGCAGTGAAGCGCGGGGGGGCACTGAAGCTTTCTTT. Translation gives CASSEARGGTEAFF. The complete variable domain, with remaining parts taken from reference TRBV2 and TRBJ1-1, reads EPEVTQTPSHQVTQMGQEVILRCVPISNHLYFYWYRQILGQKVEFLVSFYNNEISEKSEIFDDQFSVERPDGSNFTLKIRSTKLEDSAMYFCASSEARGGTEAFFGQGTRLTVV.

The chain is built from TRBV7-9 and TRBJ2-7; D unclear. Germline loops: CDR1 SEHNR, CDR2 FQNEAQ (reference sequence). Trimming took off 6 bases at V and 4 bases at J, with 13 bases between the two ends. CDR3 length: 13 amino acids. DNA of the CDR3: TGTGCCAGCAGGTCTACCGGGCGTTACGAGCAGTACTTC. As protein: CASRSTGRYEQYF.

The CDR3 DNA reads as TGTGCCAAGTCGGGGAGGGGGGAACACGAGCAGTACTTC. The encoded protein is CAKSGRGEHEQYF. V usage is TRBV28 and J usage is TRBJ2-7; TRBD2 might be the D (7 bases). Trimming shortened V by 10 bases and J by 5 bases, and 18 bases separated the two germline ends. Germline loops: CDR1 MDHEN, CDR2 SYDVKM. The CDR3 runs to 13 residues.

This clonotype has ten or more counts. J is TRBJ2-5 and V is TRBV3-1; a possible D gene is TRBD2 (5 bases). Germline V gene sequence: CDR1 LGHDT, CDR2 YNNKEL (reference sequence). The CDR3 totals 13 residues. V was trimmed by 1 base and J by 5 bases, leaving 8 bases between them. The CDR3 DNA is TGTGCCAGCAGCCAAGGTTGGAGGGAGACCCAGTACTTC. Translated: CASSQGWRETQYF.

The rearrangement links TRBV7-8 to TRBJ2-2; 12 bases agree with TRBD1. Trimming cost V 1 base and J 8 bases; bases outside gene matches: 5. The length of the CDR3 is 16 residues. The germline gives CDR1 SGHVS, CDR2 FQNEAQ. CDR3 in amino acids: CASSLEGQGAEGELFF. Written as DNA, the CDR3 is TGTGCCAGCAGCTTAGAGGGACAGGGGGCAGAAGGGGAGCTGTTTTTT.

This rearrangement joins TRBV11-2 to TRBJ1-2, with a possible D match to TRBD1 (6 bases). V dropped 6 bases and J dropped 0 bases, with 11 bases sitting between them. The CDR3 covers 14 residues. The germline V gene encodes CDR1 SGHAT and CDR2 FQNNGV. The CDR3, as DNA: TGTGCCAGCAGTCAGGGGCTAGCTAACTATGGCTACACCTTC. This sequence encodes CASSQGLANYGYTF.

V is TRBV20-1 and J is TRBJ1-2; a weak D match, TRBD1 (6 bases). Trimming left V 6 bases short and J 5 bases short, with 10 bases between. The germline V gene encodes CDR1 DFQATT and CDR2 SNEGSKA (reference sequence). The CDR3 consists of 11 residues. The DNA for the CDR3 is TGCAGTGCAGAGGGGGGGTATGGCTACACCTTC. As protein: CSAEGGYGYTF.

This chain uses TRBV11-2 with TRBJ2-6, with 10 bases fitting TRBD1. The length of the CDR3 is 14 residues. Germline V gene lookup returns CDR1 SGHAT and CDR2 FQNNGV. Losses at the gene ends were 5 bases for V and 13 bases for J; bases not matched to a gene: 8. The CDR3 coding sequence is TGTGCCAGCAGCACAACGGGACAGGGGAGGGTCCTGACTTTC. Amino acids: CASSTTGQGRVLTF.

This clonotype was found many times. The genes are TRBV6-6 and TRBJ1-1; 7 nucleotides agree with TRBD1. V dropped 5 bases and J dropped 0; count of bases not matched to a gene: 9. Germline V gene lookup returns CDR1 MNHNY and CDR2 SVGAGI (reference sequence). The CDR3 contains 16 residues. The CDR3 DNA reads TGTGCCAGCAGTCCGGGACAGCAACTATTGAACACTGAAGCTTTCTTT. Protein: CASSPGQQLLNTEAFF.

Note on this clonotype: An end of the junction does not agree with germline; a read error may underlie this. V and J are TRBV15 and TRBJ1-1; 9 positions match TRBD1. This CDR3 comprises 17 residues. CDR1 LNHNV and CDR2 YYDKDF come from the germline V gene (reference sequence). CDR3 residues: CASSYTGPGQGNTEAFF. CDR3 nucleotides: TGTGCCAGCAGCTACACAGGGCCGGGACAGGGAAACACTGAAGCTTTCTTT.

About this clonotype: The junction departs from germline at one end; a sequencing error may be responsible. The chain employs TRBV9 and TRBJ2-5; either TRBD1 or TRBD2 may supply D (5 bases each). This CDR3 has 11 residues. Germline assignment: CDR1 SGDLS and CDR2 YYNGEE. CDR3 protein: CASSVGGPRGF. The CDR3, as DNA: TGTGCCAGCAGCGTAGGAGGGCCGAGGGGATTC.

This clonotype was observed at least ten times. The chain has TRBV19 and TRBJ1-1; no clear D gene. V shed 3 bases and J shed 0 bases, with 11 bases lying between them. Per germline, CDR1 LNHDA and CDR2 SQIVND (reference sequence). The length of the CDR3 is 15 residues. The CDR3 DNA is TGTGCCAGTAGTATTGGAGGGAACATGAACACTGAAGCTTTCTTT. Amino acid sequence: CASSIGGNMNTEAFF.

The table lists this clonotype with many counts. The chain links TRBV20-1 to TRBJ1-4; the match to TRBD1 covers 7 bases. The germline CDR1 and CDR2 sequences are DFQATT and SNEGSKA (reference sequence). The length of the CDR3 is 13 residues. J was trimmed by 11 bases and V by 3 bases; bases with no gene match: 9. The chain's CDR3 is CSASKTGSGKLFF. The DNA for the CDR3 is TGCAGTGCTAGTAAGACAGGGTCAGGGAAACTGTTTTTT.

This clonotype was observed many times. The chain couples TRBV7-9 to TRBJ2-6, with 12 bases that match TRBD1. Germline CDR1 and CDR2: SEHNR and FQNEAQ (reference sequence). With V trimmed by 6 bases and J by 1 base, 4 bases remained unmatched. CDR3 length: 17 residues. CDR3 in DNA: TGTGCCAGCAGGGCGGGACAGGGGGCATCTGGGGCCAACGTCCTGACTTTC. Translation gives CASRAGQGASGANVLTF.

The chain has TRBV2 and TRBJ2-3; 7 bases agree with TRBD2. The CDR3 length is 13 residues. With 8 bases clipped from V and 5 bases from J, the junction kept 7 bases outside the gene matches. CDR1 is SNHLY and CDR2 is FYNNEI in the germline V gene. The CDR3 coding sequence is TGTGCCAGCTTGGTAGCGGGTAAAGATACGCAGTATTTT. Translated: CASLVAGKDTQYF.